These T cell receptor beta chains were read from a single sample in a study of PD-1 blockade in classical Hodgkin lymphoma. Generated by immunoSEQ multiplex PCR, the TCRdb table keeps only in-frame clones and is missing some. The repertoire consists of about 61,000 clones, with 70% to 90% occurring once and the leading ten covering 6.5% to 9%. Sample: peripheral blood mononuclear cells (PBMCs), taken before the fourth cycle of nivolumab. The origin of the receptors is a human donor with classical Hodgkin lymphoma. Both conserved end residues are part of each CDR3. Each record gives: CDR3 DNA, CDR3 protein, CDR3 length, D gene, J gene, V gene. D genes are given only for firm matches.

TGCGCCAGCAGCTCCGTGGGGGCCCCGGGATCGCCCCAGCATTTT CASSSVGAPGSPQHF 15 . TRBJ1-5 TRBV5-1
TGTGCCAGCAGTTCGGATTTTCCCTATGAAGCTTTCTTT CASSSDFPYEAFF 13 . TRBJ1-1 TRBV6-5
TGTGCCAGCAGCCCTGCGGCGTGGCGCCCTACGGGGGAGACCCAGTACTTC CASSPAAWRPTGETQYF 17 . TRBJ2-5 TRBV13
TGTGCCAGTAGTATTGGGGGGCAGGGCCATGCGCCCCAGCATTTT CASSIGGQGHAPQHF 15 . TRBJ1-5 TRBV19
TGTGCCAGCTCGCCGGGAGGGGGGAATGAAAAACTGTTTTTT CASSPGGGNEKLFF 14 . TRBJ1-4 TRBV18
TGTGCCAGTACTGCAGGGATTGAGACCCAGTACTTC CASTAGIETQYF 12 . TRBJ2-5 TRBV2
TGCGCCAGCAGCCTGGGACAGGGTCGAGAGACCCAGTACTTC CASSLGQGRETQYF 14 TRBD1 TRBJ2-5 TRBV5-1
TGTGCCAGCTCACCCGGCGCAACTAATGAAAAACTGTTTTTT CASSPGATNEKLFF 14 . TRBJ1-4 TRBV18
TGTGCCAGCAGCTCCGACGAGACCCAGTACTTC CASSSDETQYF 11 . TRBJ2-5 TRBV7-8
TGCGCCAGCACCCATCCCTGGGACAGGAGCTCCTACGAGCAGTACTTC CASTHPWDRSSYEQYF 16 TRBD1 TRBJ2-7 TRBV5-1
TGTGCCACCATATTAGGGGGGAGGACAGATACGCAGTATTTT CATILGGRTDTQYF 14 . TRBJ2-3 TRBV6-1
TGTGCCAGCAGCTTAGACACAGGAGCCGCCTATGGCTACACCTTC CASSLDTGAAYGYTF 15 . TRBJ1-2 TRBV7-9
TGCGCCAGCAGCTTGTCAGTAGCGGGGGCCACAGATACGCAGTATTTT CASSLSVAGATDTQYF 16 TRBD2 TRBJ2-3 TRBV5-1
TGTGCCAGCAGTTACTTGGTCGGGTCTTCGGGAGAAGCTTTCTTT CASSYLVGSSGEAFF 15 . TRBJ1-1 TRBV6-6
TGCGCCAGCAGCTTGGGGGCCAGGTCCGGCACCGGGGAGCTGTTTTTT CASSLGARSGTGELFF 16 . TRBJ2-2 TRBV5-1
TGTGCCAGCAGCGTTACAGCGGCTCCACCAGGGGGTATGGACTATGGCTACACCTTC CASSVTAAPPGGMDYGYTF 19 TRBD1 TRBJ1-2 TRBV9
TGTGCCAGCGTCCTAGCGGGGGCGGCAGATACGCAGTATTTT CASVLAGAADTQYF 14 TRBD2 TRBJ2-3 TRBV28
TGTGCCAGCAGCGCCTCCGGGACAGGGGCGTTCGCGCAGTACTTC CASSASGTGAFAQYF 15 TRBD1 TRBJ2-7 TRBV7-9
TGCGCCAGCAGCTTGGTGGCGGGGGCGTACGAGCAGTACTTC CASSLVAGAYEQYF 14 . TRBJ2-7 TRBV5-1
TGTGCCAGCAGCTTTTTCAAGGGGGGAGGAGAGACCCAGTACTTC CASSFFKGGGETQYF 15 . TRBJ2-5 TRBV7-9
TGTGCCAGTAGTATTACTAGCGGGGTGGATACGCAGTATTTT CASSITSGVDTQYF 14 TRBD2 TRBJ2-3 TRBV19
TGTGCCAGCAGCCTGGACAGGGTCCAAGAGACCCAGTACTTC CASSLDRVQETQYF 14 TRBD1 TRBJ2-5 TRBV7-8